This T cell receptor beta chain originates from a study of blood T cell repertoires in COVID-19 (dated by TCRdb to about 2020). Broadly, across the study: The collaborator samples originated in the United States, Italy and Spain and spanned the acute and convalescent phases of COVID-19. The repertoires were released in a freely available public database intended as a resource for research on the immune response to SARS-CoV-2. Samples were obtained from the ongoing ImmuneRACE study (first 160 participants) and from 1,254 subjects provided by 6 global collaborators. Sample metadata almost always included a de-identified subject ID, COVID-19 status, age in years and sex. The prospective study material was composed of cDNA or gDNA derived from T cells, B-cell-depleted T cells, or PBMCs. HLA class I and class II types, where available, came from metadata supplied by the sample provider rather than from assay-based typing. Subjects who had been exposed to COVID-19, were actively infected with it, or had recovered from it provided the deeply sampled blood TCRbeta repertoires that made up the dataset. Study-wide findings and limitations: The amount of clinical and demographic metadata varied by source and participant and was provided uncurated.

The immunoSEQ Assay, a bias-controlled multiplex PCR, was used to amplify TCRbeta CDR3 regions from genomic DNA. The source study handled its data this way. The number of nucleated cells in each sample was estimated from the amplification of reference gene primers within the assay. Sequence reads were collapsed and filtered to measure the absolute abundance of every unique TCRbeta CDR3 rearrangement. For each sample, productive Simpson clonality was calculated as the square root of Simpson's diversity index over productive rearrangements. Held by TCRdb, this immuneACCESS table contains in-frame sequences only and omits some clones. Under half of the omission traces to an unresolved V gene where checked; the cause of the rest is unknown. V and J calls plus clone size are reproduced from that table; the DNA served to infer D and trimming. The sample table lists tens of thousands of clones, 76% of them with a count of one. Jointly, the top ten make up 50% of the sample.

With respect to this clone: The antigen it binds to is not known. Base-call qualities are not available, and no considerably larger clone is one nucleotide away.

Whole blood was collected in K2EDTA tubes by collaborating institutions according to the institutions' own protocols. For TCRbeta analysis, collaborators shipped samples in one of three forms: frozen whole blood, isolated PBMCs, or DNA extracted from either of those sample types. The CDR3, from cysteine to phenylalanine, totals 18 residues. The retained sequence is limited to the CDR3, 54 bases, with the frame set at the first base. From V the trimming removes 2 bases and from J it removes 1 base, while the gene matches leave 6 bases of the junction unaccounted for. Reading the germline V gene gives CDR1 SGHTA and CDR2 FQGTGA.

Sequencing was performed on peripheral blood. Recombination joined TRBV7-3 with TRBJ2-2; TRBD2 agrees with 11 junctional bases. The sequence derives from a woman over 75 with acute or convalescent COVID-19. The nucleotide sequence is TGTGCCAGCAGCTTACGGGATAGCGGGAGGGGGAACACCGGGGAGCTGTTTTTT. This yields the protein CASSLRDSGRGNTGELFF.